These 6 T cell receptor beta chains share one sample of origin, sequenced in a study of CD8+ T cells in alopecia areata. Treatment indicated: oral pan-JAK inhibitor, 5-10 mg twice daily. In each case, RNA was isolated and then reverse transcribed into cDNA as the sequencing template. Some clones are missing from TCRdb's copy, which holds only in-frame ones; the method was immunoSEQ multiplex PCR. The table lists about 210,000 clones, 35% to 40% of them singletons. Sample: CD4+ T cells sorted from blood, taken at roughly week 30, from a patient treated with tofacitinib. Receptor source: a human donor with alopecia areata.

This clone was observed a few times. CDR3 DNA sequence: TGTGCCAGCAGCTTGGACAGGCGGGGCTCCTACGAGCAGTACTTC. Translating gives CASSLDRRGSYEQYF. The chain links TRBV7-9 to TRBJ2-7; TRBD1 is a possible D gene (7 bases). The germline V gene encodes CDR1 SEHNR and CDR2 FQNEAQ (reference sequence). The CDR3 covers 15 residues. Trimming took 3 bases from V and 0 from J, leaving 12 bases between them.

The chain has TRBV30 and TRBJ2-6; no clear D. With 0 bases removed from V and 4 bases from J, the gap between germline ends came to 4 bases. CDR1 and CDR2 (germline): GTSNPN, SVGIG (reference sequence). This CDR3 is built from 13 residues. The CDR3 reads CAWSVFGANVLTF. The CDR3, as DNA: TGTGCCTGGAGTGTATTCGGGGCCAACGTCCTGACTTTC.

The genes are TRBV27 and TRBJ2-5; 8 bases fit TRBD1. The V and J ends lost 3 bases and 2 bases, in that order; junction bases with no gene match: 2. The CDR3 is made up of 14 amino acids. From germline, CDR1 is MNHEY and CDR2 SMNVEV (reference sequence). CDR3 sequence (DNA): TGTGCCAGCAGTTTGGGGACAGGTCAAGAGACCCAGTACTTC. It codes for CASSLGTGQETQYF.

The chain links TRBV15 to TRBJ2-1, with D perhaps matching TRBD1 (5 bases). This CDR3 comprises 13 residues. The germline V gene encodes CDR1 LNHNV and CDR2 YYDKDF (reference sequence). The ends were cut back, 6 bases at V and 9 bases at J, with 15 bases in the middle. This CDR3 is CATRQAYPIEQFF. For the CDR3, the DNA is TGTGCCACCAGACAGGCCTACCCCATTGAGCAGTTCTTC.

The chain links TRBV29-1 to TRBJ1-5; D not resolved. Germline values: CDR1 SQVTM, CDR2 ANQGSEA. Deletions cut 4 bases from V and 2 bases from J, with 9 bases between. This CDR3 has 13 residues. The CDR3 sequence is CSVVGEGNQPQHF. CDR3 DNA: TGCAGCGTTGTTGGGGAGGGCAATCAGCCCCAGCATTTT.

The chain has TRBV4-1 and TRBJ2-1, with 14 bases identical to TRBD2. V shed 1 base and J 0 bases; nucleotides not matched to a gene: 2. Germline loops: CDR1 MGHRA, CDR2 YSYEKL. This CDR3 region has 18 residues. The chain's CDR3 is CASSQGTSGGNSYNEQFF. CDR3 DNA: TGCGCCAGCAGCCAAGGGACTAGCGGGGGGAACTCCTACAATGAGCAGTTCTTC.